This T cell receptor beta chain appears in the sequencing data of a study of blood T cell repertoires in COVID-19. Study overall: PBMCs, B-cell-depleted T cells, or T cells were the source of the cDNA or gDNA that made up the material.

In germline, CDR1 is MNHNY, CDR2 SVGAGI (reference sequence). V shed 2 bases and J 4 bases; nucleotides not matched to a gene: 8. The CDR3 has 16 residues. Assay: immunoSEQ multiplex PCR; the TCRdb copy retains only in-frame clones and omits some. The sample lists 250,000 or so clones, over 80% seen once, with less than 2% in the top ten. This receptor was taken from a woman aged 40 to 55 who had recovered from COVID-19. The source material was peripheral blood. This chain connects TRBV6-6 to TRBJ1-2; 9 bases match TRBD1. CDR3 nucleotide sequence: TGTGCCAGCAGTTACCTTGCGGGACAGGGCTTCTATGGCTACACCTTC. Protein product: CASSYLAGQGFYGYTF.